Listed here are 2 T cell receptor beta chains from one sample, sequenced in a study of shared clonotypes between healthy human individuals. Assay: immunoSEQ multiplex PCR; the TCRdb copy retains only in-frame clones and omits some. The profile shows around 1.5 million clones, 95% to 99% of them singletons. The specimen was naive CD4+ T cells sorted from blood. As to subset: CD45RA+ positively selected. The source of these receptors is a young man in good health.

The CDR3: CASSLVRQLNTEAFF. The CDR3, as DNA: TGTGCCAGCAGCTTGGTTCGGCAGTTGAACACTGAAGCTTTCTTT. The rearrangement uses TRBV5-5 and TRBJ1-1; D call uncertain. Deletions cut 0 bases from V and 0 bases from J, with 9 bases between. Germline assignment: CDR1 SGHKS and CDR2 YYEKEE (reference sequence). The CDR3 has 15 amino acids.

Notes on this clone: This sample also contains other DNA sequences that code for the same CDR3. The CDR3 loop reads CASSLALAGYNEQFF. The CDR3 region has the DNA TGTGCCAGCAGCTTAGCGCTAGCGGGATACAATGAGCAGTTCTTC. V gene TRBV7-9 combines with J gene TRBJ2-1, with 9 bases matching TRBD2. The trim removed 0 bases at V and 4 bases at J, leaving 1 base unmatched. Germline V gene sequence: CDR1 SEHNR, CDR2 FQNEAQ (reference sequence). This CDR3 spans 15 amino acids.